Listed below are T cell receptor beta chains from one sample, sequenced in a study of T cell responses to AZD1222 COVID-19 vaccine. Some clones are missing from TCRdb's copy, which holds only in-frame ones; the method was immunoSEQ multiplex PCR. The sample lists some 97,000 clones, approximately 87% occurring once. The sequencing used peripheral blood, collected on day 0 of AZD1222 vaccination. These receptors all stem from an adult in good health. The CDR3 runs from the conserved cysteine through the conserved F or W. D genes are given only for firm matches. Size is stated for part of the rows, as once, few or many counts, or as a class when the clone is expanded.

cdr3_nt	cdr3_aa	v_call	j_call	d_call	clone_size
TGTGCCAGCAGTTACCGGGATCAGCCCCAGCATTTT	CASSYRDQPQHF	TRBV6-2/TRBV6-3	TRBJ1-5	-	once
TGTGCCAGTAGTATAGCAGGATCGGGACAGGGGCCCCCCTACGAGCAGTACTTC	CASSIAGSGQGPPYEQYF	TRBV19	TRBJ2-7	TRBD1	-
TGTGCCAGCAGCTTAGGAGTGGGCAGGTTGACCGGGCCAGATACGCAGTATTTT	CASSLGVGRLTGPDTQYF	TRBV7-6	TRBJ2-3	-	-
TGTGCCACCAGCAGACAAACTGGGGGGACCCTCATGAACACTGAAGCTTTCTTT	CATSRQTGGTLMNTEAFF	TRBV15	TRBJ1-1	-	-
TGTGCCACCCAGCCCTCCTGGGAGGGTGTGGGAAAACTGTTTTTT	CATQPSWEGVGKLFF	TRBV28	TRBJ1-4	-	once
TGTGCCAGCAGCTTGTCGGGGGGCTATGGCTACACCTTC	CASSLSGGYGYTF	TRBV7-2	TRBJ1-2	-	-
TGTGCCAGCAGTTTGCCGATTATATCTGGAAACACCATATATTTT	CASSLPIISGNTIYF	TRBV28	TRBJ1-3	-	once
TGTGCCAGCAGGCGCACCGGGACAGGGTACGACTACACCTTC	CASRRTGTGYDYTF	TRBV28	TRBJ1-2	TRBD1	-
TGTGCCAGCTCACCATACTCCGGGACAGGCAATTCACCCCTCCACTTT	CASSPYSGTGNSPLHF	TRBV18	TRBJ1-6	TRBD1	few
TGTGCCAGCAGCCGAGGACCCCACTATGGCTACACCTTC	CASSRGPHYGYTF	TRBV7-9	TRBJ1-2	-	-
TGTGCCAGTACACTCGGGGGGGAGGCCACTGAAGCTTTCTTT	CASTLGGEATEAFF	TRBV28	TRBJ1-1	-	-
TGTGCCAGTAGTTTGGCAGTCGGAGCCTCGGGAGGCTACACCTTC	CASSLAVGASGGYTF	TRBV19	TRBJ1-2	-	-
TGTGCCAGCAGCCACTCCTGGGCAGGTCGGAGCAATCAGCCCCAGCATTTT	CASSHSWAGRSNQPQHF	TRBV3-1/TRBV3-2	TRBJ1-5	-	-
TGTGCCAGCAGCCTCAGCGGGGGGGCTCGCAATGAGCAGTTCTTC	CASSLSGGARNEQFF	TRBV7-3	TRBJ2-1	TRBD2	-
TGTGCCACCAGTGATGGACAGCAACCTTTCTCTGGGGCCAACGTCCTGACTTTC	CATSDGQQPFSGANVLTF	TRBV24-1	TRBJ2-6	-	-
TGTGCCAGCAGTACCGGGACAGGGGGTGAAGCTTTCTTT	CASSTGTGGEAFF	TRBV2	TRBJ1-1	TRBD1	few
TGTGCCAGCAGTTCCGGACAGGCCAATGAAAAACTGTTTTTT	CASSSGQANEKLFF	TRBV28	TRBJ1-4	TRBD1	once
TGCGCCAGCAGCCACCGGGTGATGACAGGGGTTAAGGCTAATGAAAAACTGTTTTTT	CASSHRVMTGVKANEKLFF	TRBV4-3	TRBJ1-4	TRBD1	-
TGCGCCAGCAGCTTCACAGGGTTGAACACTGAAGCTTTCTTT	CASSFTGLNTEAFF	TRBV5-1	TRBJ1-1	-	-
TGTGCCAGCAGCCGGATGGGCCCAACTAATGAAAAACTGTTTTTT	CASSRMGPTNEKLFF	TRBV7-6	TRBJ1-4	-	-
TGTGCCACCAGCAGAACGAGACAGAAGAACACTGAAGCTTTCTTT	CATSRTRQKNTEAFF	TRBV15	TRBJ1-1	-	-
TGTGCCAGCAGTACCAGGCTTTCGGTGAACTATGGCTACACCTTC	CASSTRLSVNYGYTF	TRBV25-1	TRBJ1-2	-	-
TGTGCCAGCAGCTTGGACCTTGTTGGGGATTCACCCCTCCACTTT	CASSLDLVGDSPLHF	TRBV5-8	TRBJ1-6	-	-
TGTGCCAGCAGCCCCGGGACAGGGCACCAAGAGACCCAGTACTTC	CASSPGTGHQETQYF	TRBV7-3	TRBJ2-5	TRBD1	-
TGTGCCAGCAGCTTAGTGTCAGGGGTGGATAAAGCTTTCTTT	CASSLVSGVDKAFF	TRBV7-3	TRBJ1-1	-	few
TGCGCCAGCAGCTTGGCAGCGGGTCCCTCCTACGAGCAGTACTTC	CASSLAAGPSYEQYF	TRBV5-1	TRBJ2-7	-	few
TGTGCCACCAGTGGCGGGGGTAGCGGGGGGGCCCAGTACTTC	CATSGGGSGGAQYF	TRBV24-1	TRBJ2-5	TRBD2	once
TGTGCCAGCTCCAAGGGGACTGAAGCTTTCTTT	CASSKGTEAFF	TRBV7-6	TRBJ1-1	-	-
TGTGCCAGCAGCAAAGGGGCAGCTAGCTATAATTCACCCCTCCACTTT	CASSKGAASYNSPLHF	TRBV21-1	TRBJ1-6	-	-